This is a list of T cell receptor beta chains from one sample in a study of blood T cell repertoires in COVID-19. Using immunoSEQ multiplex PCR, the repertoire was profiled, and TCRdb retains in-frame clones only, with some absent. The repertoire consists of 150,000 to 200,000 clones, with about nine tenths occurring once and the leading ten covering approximately 9%. The specimen was PBMCs or T cells enriched from blood (not recorded which). The receptors were gathered from a woman between 18 and 29 years old who had recovered from COVID-19. Each CDR3 is given with its conserved first and last residue. Fields, in order: D gene, J gene, V gene, clone size, CDR3 protein, CDR3 DNA. D genes are given only for firm matches. Size is stated for part of the rows, as once, few or many counts, or as a class when the clone is expanded.

>.|TRBJ1-2|TRBV6-4|.
CASSRDRSPNYGYTF
TGTGCCAGCAGTCGAGACAGGTCTCCTAACTATGGCTACACCTTC
>.|TRBJ2-3|TRBV18|.
CASSPMGLLIGNTQYF
TGTGCCAGCTCACCAATGGGACTCCTGATCGGGAATACGCAGTATTTT
>.|TRBJ2-3|TRBV5-1|once
CASSLNSITDTQYF
TGCGCCAGCAGCTTGAACTCTATCACAGATACGCAGTATTTT
>TRBD2|TRBJ2-1|TRBV11-2|.
CASSPRTSVLWDNEQFF
TGTGCCAGCAGCCCACGAACTAGCGTGCTTTGGGACAATGAGCAGTTCTTC
>.|TRBJ1-1|TRBV5-1|many
CASSRTQTEAFF
TGCGCCAGCAGCCGAACTCAGACAGAAGCTTTCTTT
>TRBD1|TRBJ1-6|TRBV5-6|.
CASSLFSGQQNSPLHF
TGTGCCAGCAGCTTGTTTTCGGGACAGCAAAATTCACCCCTCCACTTT
>.|TRBJ2-5|TRBV3-1/TRBV3-2|.
CASSQDLGGAKETQYF
TGTGCCAGCAGCCAAGATCTAGGCGGGGCCAAAGAGACCCAGTACTTC
>TRBD1|TRBJ1-5|TRBV6-2/TRBV6-3|.
CASSRGTGVRPQHF
TGTGCCAGCAGTCGCGGGACAGGGGTTCGGCCCCAGCATTTT
>TRBD1|TRBJ1-4|TRBV28|once
CASSYGTGGNEKLFF
TGTGCCAGCAGTTACGGAACAGGGGGTAATGAAAAACTGTTTTTT
>.|TRBJ2-1|TRBV18|.
CASSPVAGYNEQFF
TGTGCCAGCTCACCAGTGGCAGGGTACAATGAGCAGTTCTTC
>.|TRBJ1-4|TRBV7-2|.
CASSSRTLHATNEKLFF
TGTGCCAGCAGCTCCCGGACTTTGCATGCAACTAATGAAAAACTGTTTTTT
>TRBD2|TRBJ2-3|TRBV5-3|.
CARRRPPGGWTDTQYF
TGTGCCAGAAGACGTCCGCCGGGAGGGTGGACAGATACGCAGTATTTT
>TRBD2|TRBJ2-7|TRBV18|.
CASSPPRGENMGGREQYF
TGTGCCAGCTCACCACCGAGGGGAGAGAACATGGGAGGGCGCGAGCAGTACTTC
>.|TRBJ2-7|TRBV5-8|.
CASLRSYEQYF
TGTGCCAGCCTCAGGTCCTACGAGCAGTACTTC
>.|TRBJ1-4|TRBV5-6|.
CASSSGGQLGEKLFF
TGTGCCAGCAGCTCGGGGGGGCAGTTAGGTGAAAAACTGTTTTTT
>TRBD1|TRBJ1-1|TRBV28|.
CASNQGGIAEAFF
TGTGCCAGTAACCAGGGGGGAATCGCTGAAGCTTTCTTT
>.|TRBJ2-7|TRBV3-1/TRBV3-2|.
CALRGSSLGSYEQYF
TGTGCCCTCCGGGGGAGTAGTTTGGGCTCCTACGAGCAGTACTTC
>TRBD1|TRBJ1-4|TRBV2|.
CASSEEQGANEKLFF
TGTGCCAGCAGTGAAGAGCAGGGGGCAAATGAAAAACTGTTTTTT
>TRBD2|TRBJ2-1|TRBV24-1|.
CATSDRLAGVLNEQFF
TGTGCCACCAGTGACAGACTAGCGGGAGTACTGAATGAGCAGTTCTTC
>.|TRBJ1-1|TRBV7-8|.
CASSLAGSGAEAFF
TGTGCCAGCAGCTTAGCGGGTTCAGGGGCTGAAGCTTTCTTT
>.|TRBJ1-5|TRBV28|.
CASSLLQDRNQPQHF
TGTGCCAGCAGTTTACTGCAGGATCGCAATCAGCCCCAGCATTTT